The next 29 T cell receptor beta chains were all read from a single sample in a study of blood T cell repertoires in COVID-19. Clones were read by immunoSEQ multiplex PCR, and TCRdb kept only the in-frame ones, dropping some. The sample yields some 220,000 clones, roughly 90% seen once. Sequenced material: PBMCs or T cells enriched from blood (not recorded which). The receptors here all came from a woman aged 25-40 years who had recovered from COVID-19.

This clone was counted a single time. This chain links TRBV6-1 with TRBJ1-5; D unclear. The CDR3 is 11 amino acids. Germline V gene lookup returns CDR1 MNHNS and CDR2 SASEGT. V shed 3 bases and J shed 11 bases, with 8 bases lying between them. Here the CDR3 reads CASSDIRSQHF. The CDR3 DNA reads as TGTGCCAGCAGTGACATCCGGTCCCAGCATTTT.

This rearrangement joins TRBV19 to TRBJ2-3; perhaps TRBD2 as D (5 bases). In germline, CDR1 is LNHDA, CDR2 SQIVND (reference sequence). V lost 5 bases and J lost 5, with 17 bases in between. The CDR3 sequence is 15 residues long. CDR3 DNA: TGTGCCAGTAGTGAAGGGCGGGTTTCGAGAGATACGCAGTATTTT. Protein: CASSEGRVSRDTQYF. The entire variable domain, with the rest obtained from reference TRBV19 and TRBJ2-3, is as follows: DGGITQSPKYLFRKEGQNVTLSCEQNLNHDAMYWYRQDPGQGLRLIYYSQIVNDFQKGDIAEGYSVSREKKESFPLTVTSAQKNPTAFYLCASSEGRVSRDTQYFGPGTRLTVL.

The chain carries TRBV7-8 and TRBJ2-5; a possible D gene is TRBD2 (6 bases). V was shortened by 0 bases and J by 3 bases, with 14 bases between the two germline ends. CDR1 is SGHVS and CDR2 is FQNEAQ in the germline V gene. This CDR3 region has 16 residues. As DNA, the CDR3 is TGTGCCAGCAGCTTAGCTGGGTGGGGACTTAAAGAGACCCAGTACTTC. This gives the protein CASSLAGWGLKETQYF.

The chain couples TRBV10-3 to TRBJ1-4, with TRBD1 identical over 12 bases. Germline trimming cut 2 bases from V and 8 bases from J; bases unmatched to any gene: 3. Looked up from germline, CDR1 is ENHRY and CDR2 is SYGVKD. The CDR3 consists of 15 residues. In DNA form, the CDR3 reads TGTGCCATCAGTGAGGGGACAGGGGGCCGGGAAAAACTGTTTTTT. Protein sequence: CAISEGTGGREKLFF.

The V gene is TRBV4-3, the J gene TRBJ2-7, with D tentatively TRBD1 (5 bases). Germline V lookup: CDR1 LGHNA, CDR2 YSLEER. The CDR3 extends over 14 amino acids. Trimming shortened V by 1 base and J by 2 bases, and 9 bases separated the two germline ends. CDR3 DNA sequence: TGCGCCAGCAGCCAAGTATTGACAGCCTACGAGCAGTACTTC. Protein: CASSQVLTAYEQYF.

The DNA of the CDR3 is TGCGCCAGCAGCCAAGTGGGGCGGCGGATCTCTGGGGCCAACGTCCTGACTTTC. Translation: CASSQVGRRISGANVLTF. V gene TRBV4-1 combines with J gene TRBJ2-6, with D possibly being TRBD1 (5 bases). This CDR3 is 18 amino acids long. The V and J ends lost 1 base and 0 bases respectively, with 13 bases between them. Germline CDR1 reads MGHRA; CDR2 reads YSYEKL.

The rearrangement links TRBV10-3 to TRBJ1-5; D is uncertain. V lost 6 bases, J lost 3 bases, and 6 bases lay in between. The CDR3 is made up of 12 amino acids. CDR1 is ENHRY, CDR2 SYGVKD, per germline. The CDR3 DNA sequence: TGTGCCATCAGGGGCATCAATCAGCCCCAGCATTTT. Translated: CAIRGINQPQHF.

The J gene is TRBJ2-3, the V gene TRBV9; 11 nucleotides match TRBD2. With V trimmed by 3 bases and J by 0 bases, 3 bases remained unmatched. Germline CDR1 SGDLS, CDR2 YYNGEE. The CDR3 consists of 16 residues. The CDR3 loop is CASSARTSGSTDTQYF. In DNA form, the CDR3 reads TGTGCCAGCAGCGCAAGGACTAGCGGGAGCACAGATACGCAGTATTTT.

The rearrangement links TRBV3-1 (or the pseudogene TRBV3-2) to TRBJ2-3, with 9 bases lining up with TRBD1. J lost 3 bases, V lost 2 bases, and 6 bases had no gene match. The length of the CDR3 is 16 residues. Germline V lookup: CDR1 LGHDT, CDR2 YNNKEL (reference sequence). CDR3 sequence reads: CASSQRGQGVTDTQYF. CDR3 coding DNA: TGTGCCAGCAGCCAACGGGGACAGGGCGTTACAGATACGCAGTATTTT.

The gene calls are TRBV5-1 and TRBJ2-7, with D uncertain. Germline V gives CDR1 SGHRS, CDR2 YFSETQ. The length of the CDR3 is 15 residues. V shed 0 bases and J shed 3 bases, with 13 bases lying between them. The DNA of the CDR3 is TGCGCCAGCAGCTTGGATCAGACACCCGTCTACGAGCAGTACTTC. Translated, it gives CASSLDQTPVYEQYF.

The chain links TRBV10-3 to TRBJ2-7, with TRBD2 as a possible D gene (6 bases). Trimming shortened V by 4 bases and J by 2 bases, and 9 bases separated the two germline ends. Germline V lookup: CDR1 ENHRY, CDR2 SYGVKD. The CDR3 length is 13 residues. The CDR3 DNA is TGTGCCATCAGTGCGGAGCGGGCCTACGAGCAGTACTTC. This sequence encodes CAISAERAYEQYF.

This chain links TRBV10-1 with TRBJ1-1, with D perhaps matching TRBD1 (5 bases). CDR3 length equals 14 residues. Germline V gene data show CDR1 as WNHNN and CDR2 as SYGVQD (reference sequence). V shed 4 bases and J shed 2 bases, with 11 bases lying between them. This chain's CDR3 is CASSAPDKNTEAFF. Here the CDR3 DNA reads TGCGCCAGCAGTGCCCCGGACAAAAACACTGAAGCTTTCTTT.

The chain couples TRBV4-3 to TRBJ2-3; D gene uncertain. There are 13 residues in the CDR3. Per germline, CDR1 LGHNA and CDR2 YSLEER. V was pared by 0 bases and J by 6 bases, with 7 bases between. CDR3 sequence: CASSQDRVDTQYF. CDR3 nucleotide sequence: TGCGCCAGCAGCCAAGACCGGGTCGATACGCAGTATTTT.

CDR3 DNA sequence: TGTGCCAGTAGTATAGGGGTAGGGGTGCCCCAGCATTTT. Protein product: CASSIGVGVPQHF. This rearrangement joins TRBV19 to TRBJ1-5; possible D gene TRBD1, 5 bases. This CDR3 is 13 amino acids long. Trimming removed 1 base from V and 9 bases from J, with 10 bases in between. CDR1 is LNHDA and CDR2 is SQIVND in the germline V gene (reference sequence). Variable domain in full (rest from reference TRBV19 and TRBJ1-5): DGGITQSPKYLFRKEGQNVTLSCEQNLNHDAMYWYRQDPGQGLRLIYYSQIVNDFQKGDIAEGYSVSREKKESFPLTVTSAQKNPTAFYLCASSIGVGVPQHFGDGTRLSIL.

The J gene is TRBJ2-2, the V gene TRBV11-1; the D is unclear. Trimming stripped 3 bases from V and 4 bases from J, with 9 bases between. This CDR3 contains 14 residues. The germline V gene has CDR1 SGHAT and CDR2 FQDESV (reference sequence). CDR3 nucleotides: TGTGCCAGCAGCTTTAACAGCCCCACCGGGGAGCTGTTTTTT. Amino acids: CASSFNSPTGELFF.

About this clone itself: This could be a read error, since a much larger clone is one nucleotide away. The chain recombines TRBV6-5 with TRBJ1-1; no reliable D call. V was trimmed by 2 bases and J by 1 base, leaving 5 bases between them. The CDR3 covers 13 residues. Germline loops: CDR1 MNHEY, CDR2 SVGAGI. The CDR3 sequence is CASSYRGNTEAFF. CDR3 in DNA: TGTGCCAGCAGTTACCGGGGGAACACTGAAGCTTTCTTT.

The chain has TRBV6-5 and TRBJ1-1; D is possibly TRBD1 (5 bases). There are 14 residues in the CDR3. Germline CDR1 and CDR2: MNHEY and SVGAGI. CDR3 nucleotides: TGTAGAACCTCCCTAGACAGCGCTAACACTGAAGCTTTCTTT. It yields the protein CRTSLDSANTEAFF.

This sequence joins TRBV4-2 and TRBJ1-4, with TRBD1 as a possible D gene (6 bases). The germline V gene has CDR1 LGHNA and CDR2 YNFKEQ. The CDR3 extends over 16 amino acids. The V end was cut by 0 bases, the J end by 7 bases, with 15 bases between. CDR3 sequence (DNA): TGTGCCAGCAGCCAAGATAAGGGGGAAGGGGGTGAAAAACTGTTTTTT. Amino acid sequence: CASSQDKGEGGEKLFF.

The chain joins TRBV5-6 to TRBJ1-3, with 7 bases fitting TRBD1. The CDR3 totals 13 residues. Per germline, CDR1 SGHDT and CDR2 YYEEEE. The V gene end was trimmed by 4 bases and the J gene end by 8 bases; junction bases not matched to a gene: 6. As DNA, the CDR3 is TGTGCCAGCAGCCGAGACAGGGTGGACACCATATATTTT. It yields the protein CASSRDRVDTIYF.

The CDR3 bases are TGTGCCAGCAGCTTAGACGGGAACTATGGCTACACCTTC. This codes for CASSLDGNYGYTF. The genes are TRBV11-1 and TRBJ1-2; D gene ambiguous. Deletions cut 1 base from V and 2 bases from J, with 5 bases between. The CDR3 runs 13 residues. Germline loops: CDR1 SGHAT, CDR2 FQDESV (reference sequence).

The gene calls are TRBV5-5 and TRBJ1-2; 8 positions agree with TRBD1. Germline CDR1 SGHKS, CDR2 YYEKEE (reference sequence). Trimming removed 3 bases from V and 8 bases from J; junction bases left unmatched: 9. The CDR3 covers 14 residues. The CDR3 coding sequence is TGTGCCAGCAGCTGGGAGGACAGGGATGGAGGCTACACCTTC. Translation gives CASSWEDRDGGYTF.

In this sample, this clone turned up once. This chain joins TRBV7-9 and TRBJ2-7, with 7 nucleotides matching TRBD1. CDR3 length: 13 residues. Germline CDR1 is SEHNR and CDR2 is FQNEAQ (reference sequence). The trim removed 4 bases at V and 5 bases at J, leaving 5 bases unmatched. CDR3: CASSSRQGNEQYF. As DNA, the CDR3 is TGTGCCAGCAGCTCCCGACAGGGCAACGAGCAGTACTTC.

The DNA for the CDR3 is TGTGCCAGCAGTTGGCTGAATAATTCACCCCTCCACTTT. It yields the protein CASSWLNNSPLHF. The chain links TRBV6-2 or TRBV6-3 to TRBJ1-6; D call uncertain. Germline V gene sequence: CDR1 MNHEY, CDR2 SVGEGT. The CDR3 loop spans 13 amino acids. The V gene lost 4 bases and the J gene lost 5 bases, with 6 bases spanning the gap.

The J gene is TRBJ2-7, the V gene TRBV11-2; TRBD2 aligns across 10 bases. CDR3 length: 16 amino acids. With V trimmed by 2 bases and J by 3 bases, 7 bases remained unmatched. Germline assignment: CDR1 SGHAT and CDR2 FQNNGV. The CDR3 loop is CASSLLRTSGFYEQYF. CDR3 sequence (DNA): TGTGCCAGCAGCTTATTAAGGACTAGCGGATTCTACGAGCAGTACTTC.

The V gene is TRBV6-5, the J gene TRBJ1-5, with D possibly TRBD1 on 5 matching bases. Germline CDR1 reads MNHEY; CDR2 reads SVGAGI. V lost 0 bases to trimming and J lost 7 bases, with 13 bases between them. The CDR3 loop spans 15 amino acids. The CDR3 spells CASSYSEGRGQPQHF. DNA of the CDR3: TGTGCCAGCAGTTACTCGGAGGGGCGCGGACAGCCCCAGCATTTT.

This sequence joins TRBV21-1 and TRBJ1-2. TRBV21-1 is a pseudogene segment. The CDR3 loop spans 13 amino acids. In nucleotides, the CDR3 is TGTGCCAGCACCCGGGAAAATAACTATGGCTACACCTTC. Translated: CASTRENNYGYTF.

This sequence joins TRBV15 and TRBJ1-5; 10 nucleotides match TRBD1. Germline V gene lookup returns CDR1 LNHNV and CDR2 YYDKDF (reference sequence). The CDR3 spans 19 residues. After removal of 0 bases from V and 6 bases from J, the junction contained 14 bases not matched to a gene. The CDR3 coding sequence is TGTGCCACCAGCAGAGATCTTAATGCGGGGACAGGGGCCATTCAGCCCCAGCATTTT. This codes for CATSRDLNAGTGAIQPQHF.

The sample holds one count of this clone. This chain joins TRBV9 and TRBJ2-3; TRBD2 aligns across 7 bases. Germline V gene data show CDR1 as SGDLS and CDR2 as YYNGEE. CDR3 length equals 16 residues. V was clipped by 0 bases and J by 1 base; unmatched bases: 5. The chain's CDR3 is CASSVESGMGTDTQYF. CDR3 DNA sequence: TGTGCCAGCAGCGTAGAGAGCGGGATGGGCACAGATACGCAGTATTTT.

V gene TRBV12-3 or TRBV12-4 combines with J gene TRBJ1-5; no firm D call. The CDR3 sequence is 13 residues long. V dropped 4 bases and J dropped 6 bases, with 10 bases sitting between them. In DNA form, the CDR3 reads TGTGCCAGCAGTTCCAAGCGGGTTCAGCCCCAGCATTTT. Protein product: CASSSKRVQPQHF.